This T cell receptor (beta chain) was captured by sequencing in a study of shared clonotypes between healthy human individuals. Clones were sequenced by immunoSEQ multiplex PCR, and TCRdb holds only the in-frame ones, with some missing. The sample carries around 2,000,000 clones, about 95% recorded once. This CDR3 is 16 amino acids long. Germline loops: CDR1 MNHEY, CDR2 SMNVEV (reference sequence). The germline V and J ends were trimmed by 2 bases and 1 base, with 13 bases remaining between them. CD8 cells classed as naive were CD45RO-negative and positively selected for CCR7, excluding terminally differentiated effector memory CD45RA+ cells.

Sample: naive CD8+ T cells sorted from blood. The chain joins TRBV27 to TRBJ2-3; D gene ambiguous. The clonotype comes from a man younger than 35 in good health. The CDR3 loop is CASSLLTAIRTDTQYF. The CDR3 bases are TGTGCCAGCAGTTTACTAACCGCGATTCGCACAGATACGCAGTATTTT.